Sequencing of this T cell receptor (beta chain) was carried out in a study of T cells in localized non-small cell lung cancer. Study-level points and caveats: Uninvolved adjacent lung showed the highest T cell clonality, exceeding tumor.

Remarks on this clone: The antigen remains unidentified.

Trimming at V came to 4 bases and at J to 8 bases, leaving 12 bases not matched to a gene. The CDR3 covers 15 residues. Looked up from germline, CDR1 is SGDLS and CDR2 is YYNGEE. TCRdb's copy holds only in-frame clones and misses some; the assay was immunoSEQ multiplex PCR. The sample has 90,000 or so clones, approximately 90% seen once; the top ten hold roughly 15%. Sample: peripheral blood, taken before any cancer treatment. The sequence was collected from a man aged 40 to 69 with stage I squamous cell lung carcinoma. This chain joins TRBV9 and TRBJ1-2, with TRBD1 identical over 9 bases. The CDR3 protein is CASSPSTGGLGGYTF. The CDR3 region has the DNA TGTGCCAGCAGCCCTAGTACAGGGGGCTTAGGAGGCTACACCTTC.